This T cell receptor (beta chain) was sequenced for a study of cytomegalovirus exposure and HLA in healthy donors. Regarding the study as a whole: With DRB1 most and HLA-C fewest, TCR association rates differed between HLA loci in a later analysis.

60 Vbeta and 13 Jbeta primers were used in PCR. Produced via immunoSEQ multiplex PCR; TCRdb's table is partial and in-frame only. This sample yields over 70,000 clones, of which 70% are seen a single time; 8.5% to 10% belongs to the top ten. A word on this clone: Its antigen is not identified.

Germline values: CDR1 KGHSH, CDR2 LQKENI. The CDR3 runs to 20 residues. The V gene end was trimmed by 6 bases and the J gene end by 0 bases; junction bases not matched to a gene: 16. The origin of this receptor is a woman aged 45-60 years in good health and CMV-seropositive. Sequencing was performed on PBMCs. The chain carries TRBV18 and TRBJ2-7; 14 bases are shared with TRBD2. The chain's CDR3 is CASSLHAGTSGSTISYEQYF. The CDR3 bases are TGTGCCAGCTCCCTCCACGCCGGGACTAGCGGGAGCACAATCTCCTACGAGCAGTACTTC.